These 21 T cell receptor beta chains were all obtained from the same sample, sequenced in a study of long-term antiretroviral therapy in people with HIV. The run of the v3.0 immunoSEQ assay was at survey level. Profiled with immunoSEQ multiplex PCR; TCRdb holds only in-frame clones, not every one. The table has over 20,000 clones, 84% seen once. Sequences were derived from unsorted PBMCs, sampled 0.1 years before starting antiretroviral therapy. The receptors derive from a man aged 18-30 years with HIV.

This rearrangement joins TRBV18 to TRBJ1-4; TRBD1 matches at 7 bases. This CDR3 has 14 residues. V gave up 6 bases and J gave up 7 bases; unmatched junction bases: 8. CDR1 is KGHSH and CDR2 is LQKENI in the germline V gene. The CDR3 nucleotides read TGTGCCAGCTCCGACAGGGCTGGTGGTGAAAAACTGTTTTTT. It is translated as CASSDRAGGEKLFF. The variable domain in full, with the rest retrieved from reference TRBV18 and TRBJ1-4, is NAGVMQNPRHLVRRRGQEARLRCSPMKGHSHVYWYRQLPEEGLKFMVYLQKENIIDESGMPKERFSAEFPKEGPSILRIQQVVRGDSAAYFCASSDRAGGEKLFFGSGTQLSVL.

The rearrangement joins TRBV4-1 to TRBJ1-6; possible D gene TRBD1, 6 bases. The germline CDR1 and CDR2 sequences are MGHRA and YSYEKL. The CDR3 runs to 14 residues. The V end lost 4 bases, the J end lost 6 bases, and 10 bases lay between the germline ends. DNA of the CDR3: TGCGCCAGCAGCCCAGGACAGCTTAATTCACCCCTCCACTTT. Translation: CASSPGQLNSPLHF.

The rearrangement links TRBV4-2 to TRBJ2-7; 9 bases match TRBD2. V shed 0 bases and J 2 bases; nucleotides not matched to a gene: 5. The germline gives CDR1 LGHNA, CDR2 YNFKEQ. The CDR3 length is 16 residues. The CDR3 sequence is CASSQDLGGGAYEQYF. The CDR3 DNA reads TGTGCCAGCAGCCAAGATCTCGGCGGGGGGGCCTACGAGCAGTACTTC.

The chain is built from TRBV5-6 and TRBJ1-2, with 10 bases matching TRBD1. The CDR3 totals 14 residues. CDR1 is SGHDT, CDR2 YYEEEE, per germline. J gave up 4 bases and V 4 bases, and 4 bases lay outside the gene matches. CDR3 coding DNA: TGTGCCAGCAGCCCCGGGACAGGGGTCTATGGCTACACCTTC. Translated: CASSPGTGVYGYTF.

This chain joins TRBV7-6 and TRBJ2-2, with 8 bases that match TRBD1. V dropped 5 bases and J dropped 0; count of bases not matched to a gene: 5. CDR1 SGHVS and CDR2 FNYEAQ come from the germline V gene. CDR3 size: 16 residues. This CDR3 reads CASSRETGANTGELFF. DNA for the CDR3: TGTGCCAGCAGCCGGGAGACAGGGGCGAACACCGGGGAGCTGTTTTTT.

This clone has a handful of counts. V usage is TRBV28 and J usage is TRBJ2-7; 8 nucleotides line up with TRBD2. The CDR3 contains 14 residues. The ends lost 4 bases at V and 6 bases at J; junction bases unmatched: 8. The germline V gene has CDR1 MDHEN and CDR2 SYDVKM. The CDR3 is CASSSLASGSEQYF. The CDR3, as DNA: TGTGCCAGCAGTTCTCTAGCCAGCGGGAGCGAGCAGTACTTC.

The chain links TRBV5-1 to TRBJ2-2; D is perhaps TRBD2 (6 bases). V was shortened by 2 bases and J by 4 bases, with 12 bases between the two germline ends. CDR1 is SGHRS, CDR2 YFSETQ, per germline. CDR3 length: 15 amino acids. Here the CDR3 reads CASSLSAGRTGELFF. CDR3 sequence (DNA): TGCGCCAGCAGCTTAAGCGCGGGGCGCACCGGGGAGCTGTTTTTT.

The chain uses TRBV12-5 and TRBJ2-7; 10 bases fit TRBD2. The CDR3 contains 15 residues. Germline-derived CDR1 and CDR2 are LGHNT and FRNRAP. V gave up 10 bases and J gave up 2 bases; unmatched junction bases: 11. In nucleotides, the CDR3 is TGTGCTACAAATTCTAGGACTAGCGGCACCTACGAGCAGTACTTC. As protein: CATNSRTSGTYEQYF.

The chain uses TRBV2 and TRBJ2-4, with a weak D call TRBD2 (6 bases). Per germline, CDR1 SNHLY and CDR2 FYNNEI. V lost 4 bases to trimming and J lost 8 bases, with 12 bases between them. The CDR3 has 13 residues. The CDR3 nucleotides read TGTGCCAGCAGTGGATCTGGAGGGGACATTCAGTACTTC. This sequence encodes CASSGSGGDIQYF.

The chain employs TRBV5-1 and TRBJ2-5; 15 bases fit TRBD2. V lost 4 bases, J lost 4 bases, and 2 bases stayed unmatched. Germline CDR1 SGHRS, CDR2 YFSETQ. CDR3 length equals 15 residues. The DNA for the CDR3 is TGCGCCAGCAGCAGGGGACTAGCGGGAGGAGAGACCCAGTACTTC. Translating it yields CASSRGLAGGETQYF.

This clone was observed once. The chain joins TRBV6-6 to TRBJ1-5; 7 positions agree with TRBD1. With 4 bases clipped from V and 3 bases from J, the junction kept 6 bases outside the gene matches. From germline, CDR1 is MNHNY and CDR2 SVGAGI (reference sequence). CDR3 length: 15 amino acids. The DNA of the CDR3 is TGTGCCAGCAGTTCCCGACAGGGCCTCAATCAGCCCCAGCATTTT. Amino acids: CASSSRQGLNQPQHF.

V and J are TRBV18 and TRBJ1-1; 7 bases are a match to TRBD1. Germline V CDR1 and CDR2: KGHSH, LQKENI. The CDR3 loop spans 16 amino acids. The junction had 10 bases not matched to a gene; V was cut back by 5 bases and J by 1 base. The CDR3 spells CASSVLRQGENTEAFF. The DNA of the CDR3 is TGTGCCAGCTCAGTACTGAGACAGGGAGAGAACACTGAAGCTTTCTTT.

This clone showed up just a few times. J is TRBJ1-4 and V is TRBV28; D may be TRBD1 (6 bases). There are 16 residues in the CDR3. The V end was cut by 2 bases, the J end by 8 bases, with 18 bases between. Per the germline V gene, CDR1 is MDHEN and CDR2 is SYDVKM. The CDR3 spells CASSLPSRGQEEKLFF. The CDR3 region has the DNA TGTGCCAGCAGTTTACCTTCCAGGGGACAAGAGGAAAAACTGTTTTTT.

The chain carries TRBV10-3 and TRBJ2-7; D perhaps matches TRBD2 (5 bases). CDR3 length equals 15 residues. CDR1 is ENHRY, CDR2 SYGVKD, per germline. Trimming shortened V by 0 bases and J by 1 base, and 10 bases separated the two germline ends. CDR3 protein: CAISESSGKSYEQYF. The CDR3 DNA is TGTGCCATCAGTGAGTCGTCCGGGAAATCCTACGAGCAGTACTTC.

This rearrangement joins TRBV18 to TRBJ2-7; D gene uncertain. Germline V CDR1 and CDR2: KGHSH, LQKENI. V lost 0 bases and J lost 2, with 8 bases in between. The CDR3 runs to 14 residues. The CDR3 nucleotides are TGTGCCAGCTCACCACCAGGATCCACCTACGAGCAGTACTTC. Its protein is CASSPPGSTYEQYF.

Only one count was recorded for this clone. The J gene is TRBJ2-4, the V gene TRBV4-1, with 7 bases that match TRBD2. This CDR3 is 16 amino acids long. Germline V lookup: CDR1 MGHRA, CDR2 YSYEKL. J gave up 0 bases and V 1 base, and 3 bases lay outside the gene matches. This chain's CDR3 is CASSQAGGIAKNIQYF. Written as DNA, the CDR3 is TGCGCCAGCAGCCAAGCGGGGGGAATAGCCAAAAACATTCAGTACTTC.

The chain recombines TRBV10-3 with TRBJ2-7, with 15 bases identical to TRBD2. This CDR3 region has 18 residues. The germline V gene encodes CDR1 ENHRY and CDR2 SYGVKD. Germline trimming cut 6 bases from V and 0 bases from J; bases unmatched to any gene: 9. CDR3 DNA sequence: TGTGCCATCAGCTCAGGACTAGCGGGAGGGCAAAGCTCCTACGAGCAGTACTTC. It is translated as CAISSGLAGGQSSYEQYF.

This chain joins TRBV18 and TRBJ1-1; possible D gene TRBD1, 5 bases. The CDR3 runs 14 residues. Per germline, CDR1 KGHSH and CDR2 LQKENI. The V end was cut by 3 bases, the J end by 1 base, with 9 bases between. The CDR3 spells CASSPPTGNTEAFF. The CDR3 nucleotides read TGTGCCAGCTCACCGCCAACAGGGAACACTGAAGCTTTCTTT.

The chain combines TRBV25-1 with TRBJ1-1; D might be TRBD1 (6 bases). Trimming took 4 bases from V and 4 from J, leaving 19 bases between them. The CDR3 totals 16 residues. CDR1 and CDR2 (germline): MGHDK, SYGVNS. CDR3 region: CASSALGWVGATEAFF. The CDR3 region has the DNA TGTGCCAGCAGTGCGTTAGGGTGGGTGGGGGCCACTGAAGCTTTCTTT.

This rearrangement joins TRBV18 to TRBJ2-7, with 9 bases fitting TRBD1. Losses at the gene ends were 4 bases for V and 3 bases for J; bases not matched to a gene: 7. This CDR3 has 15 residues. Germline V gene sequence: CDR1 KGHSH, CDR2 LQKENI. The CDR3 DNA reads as TGTGCCAGCTCACGGAATACAGGGGGCAACTACGAGCAGTACTTC. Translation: CASSRNTGGNYEQYF.

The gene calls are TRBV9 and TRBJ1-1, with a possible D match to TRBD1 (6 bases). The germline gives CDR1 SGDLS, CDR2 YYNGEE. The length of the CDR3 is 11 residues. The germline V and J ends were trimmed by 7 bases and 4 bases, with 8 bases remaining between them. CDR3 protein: CASGGATEAFF. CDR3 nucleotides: TGTGCCAGCGGGGGGGCCACTGAAGCTTTCTTT.